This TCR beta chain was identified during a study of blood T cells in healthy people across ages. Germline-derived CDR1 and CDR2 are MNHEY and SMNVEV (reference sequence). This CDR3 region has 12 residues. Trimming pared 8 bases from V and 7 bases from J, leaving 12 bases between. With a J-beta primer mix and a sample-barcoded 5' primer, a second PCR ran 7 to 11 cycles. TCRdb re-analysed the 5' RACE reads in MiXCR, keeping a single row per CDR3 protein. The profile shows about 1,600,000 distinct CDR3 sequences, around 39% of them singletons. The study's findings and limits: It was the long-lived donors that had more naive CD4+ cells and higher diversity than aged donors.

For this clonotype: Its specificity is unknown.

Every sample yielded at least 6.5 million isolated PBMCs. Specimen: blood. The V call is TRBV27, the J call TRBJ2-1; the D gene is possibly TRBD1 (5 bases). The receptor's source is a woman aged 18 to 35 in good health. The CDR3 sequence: CASGRDSNEQFF. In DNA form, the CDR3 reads TGTGCCAGCGGCAGGGATTCGAATGAGCAGTTCTTC.